These T cell receptor beta chains were read from a single sample in a study of PD-1 blockade in classical Hodgkin lymphoma. The repertoire was sequenced with immunoSEQ multiplex PCR; TCRdb's copy has only in-frame clones and lacks some. The sample lists 31,000 or so clones, over 75% occurring once. The input for sequencing was peripheral blood mononuclear cells (PBMCs), taken before the fourth cycle of nivolumab. These receptors all come from a human donor with classical Hodgkin lymphoma. CDR3s include the opening cysteine and the closing phenylalanine or tryptophan. The D gene is left open where the match is weak. Some rows mark clone size as missing; the rest say once, few, many or name a class of expanded clone.

size,J,D,V,CDR3,DNA
.,TRBJ2-1,.,TRBV7-9,CASTFDYNNEQFF,TGTGCCAGCACCTTCGACTATAACAATGAGCAGTTCTTC
.,TRBJ1-5,.,TRBV6-6,CASSLDSYQPQHF,TGTGCCAGCAGCTTGGACAGTTATCAGCCCCAGCATTTT
.,TRBJ1-5,TRBD1,TRBV7-2,CASSLGTGVNQPQHF,TGTGCCAGCAGCTTAGGGACAGGGGTCAATCAGCCCCAGCATTTT
.,TRBJ2-5,TRBD2,TRBV9,CASSVNPTSGQETQYF,TGTGCCAGCAGCGTAAATCCGACTAGCGGCCAAGAGACCCAGTACTTC
few,TRBJ1-1,.,TRBV5-5,CASSWDKDAEAFF,TGTGCCAGCAGCTGGGACAAGGACGCTGAAGCTTTCTTT
.,TRBJ1-5,.,TRBV27,CASSLYGQPQHF,TGTGCCAGCAGTTTATACGGTCAGCCCCAGCATTTT
.,TRBJ1-5,.,TRBV25-1,CASSEDRRGNQPQHF,TGTGCCAGCAGTGAGGATCGGCGAGGCAATCAGCCCCAGCATTTT
.,TRBJ1-1,.,TRBV4-3,CASSLGEPNTEAFF,TGCGCCAGCAGCCTGGGGGAGCCGAACACTGAAGCTTTCTTT
.,TRBJ1-1,.,TRBV7-2,CASSTGRRGTEAFF,TGTGCCAGCAGTACGGGTCGGAGGGGCACTGAAGCTTTCTTT
once,TRBJ1-5,.,TRBV19,CASSIVRASYSNQPQHF,TGTGCCAGTAGTATAGTTAGGGCATCCTATAGCAATCAGCCCCAGCATTTT
.,TRBJ1-1,TRBD1,TRBV27,CASRIPGGGEAFF,TGTGCCAGCAGGATTCCAGGGGGGGGTGAAGCTTTCTTT
.,TRBJ1-1,.,TRBV4-2,CASSPLAMGGVNTEAFF,TGTGCCAGCAGCCCCCTCGCCATGGGTGGGGTGAACACTGAAGCTTTCTTT
.,TRBJ2-7,TRBD2,TRBV5-4,CASSFSGPTYEQYF,TGTGCCAGCAGCTTTAGCGGGCCCACCTACGAGCAGTACTTC
.,TRBJ2-3,.,TRBV5-8,CASSPRTDTQYF,TGTGCCAGCAGCCCAAGGACCGATACGCAGTATTTT
.,TRBJ1-2,TRBD1,TRBV4-2,CASSQEWDRANYGYTF,TGTGCCAGCAGCCAAGAATGGGACAGGGCTAACTATGGCTACACCTTC
.,TRBJ1-5,.,TRBV19,CASSIGGGAGYQPQHF,TGTGCCAGTAGTATAGGGGGGGGCGCAGGATATCAGCCCCAGCATTTT
.,TRBJ1-1,TRBD1,TRBV4-1,CASSQDVARGLTEAFF,TGCGCCAGCAGCCAAGATGTAGCGAGGGGGCTCACTGAAGCTTTCTTT
.,TRBJ1-1,.,TRBV10-3,CAISEETPADGTEAFF,TGTGCCATCAGTGAGGAAACACCGGCCGACGGCACTGAAGCTTTCTTT
once,TRBJ2-7,.,TRBV4-2,CASSQDLEPGLKQYF,TGTGCCAGCAGCCAAGATCTCGAGCCAGGTCTCAAGCAGTACTTC
once,TRBJ2-6,.,TRBV7-9,CASSLRRAASGANVLTF,TGTGCCAGCAGTTTAAGACGGGCAGCCTCTGGGGCCAACGTCCTGACTTTC
.,TRBJ2-7,TRBD1,TRBV7-8,CASSGNRGAYEQYF,TGTGCCAGCAGCGGAAACAGGGGTGCCTACGAGCAGTACTTC
.,TRBJ2-1,.,TRBV7-9,CASSLVGGGAYNEQFF,TGTGCCAGCAGCTTAGTGGGAGGGGGCGCCTACAATGAGCAGTTCTTC